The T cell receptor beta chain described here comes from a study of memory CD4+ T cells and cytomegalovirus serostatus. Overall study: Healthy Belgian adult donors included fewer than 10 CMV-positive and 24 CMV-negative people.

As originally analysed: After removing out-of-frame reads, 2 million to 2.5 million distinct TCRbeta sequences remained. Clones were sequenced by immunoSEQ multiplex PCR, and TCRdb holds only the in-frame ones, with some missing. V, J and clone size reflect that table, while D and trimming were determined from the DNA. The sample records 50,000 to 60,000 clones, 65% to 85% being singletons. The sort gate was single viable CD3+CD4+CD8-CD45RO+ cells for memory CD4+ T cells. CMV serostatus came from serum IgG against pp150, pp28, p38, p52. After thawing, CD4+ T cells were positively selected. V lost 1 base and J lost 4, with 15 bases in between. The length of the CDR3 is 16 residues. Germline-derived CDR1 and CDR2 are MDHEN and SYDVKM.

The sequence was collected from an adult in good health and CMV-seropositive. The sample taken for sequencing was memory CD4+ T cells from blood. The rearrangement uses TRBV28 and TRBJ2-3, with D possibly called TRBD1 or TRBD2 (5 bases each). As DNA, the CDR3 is TGTGCCAGCAGTTTATTGGGGGAAAGAGATGCAGATACGCAGTATTTT. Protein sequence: CASSLLGERDADTQYF.